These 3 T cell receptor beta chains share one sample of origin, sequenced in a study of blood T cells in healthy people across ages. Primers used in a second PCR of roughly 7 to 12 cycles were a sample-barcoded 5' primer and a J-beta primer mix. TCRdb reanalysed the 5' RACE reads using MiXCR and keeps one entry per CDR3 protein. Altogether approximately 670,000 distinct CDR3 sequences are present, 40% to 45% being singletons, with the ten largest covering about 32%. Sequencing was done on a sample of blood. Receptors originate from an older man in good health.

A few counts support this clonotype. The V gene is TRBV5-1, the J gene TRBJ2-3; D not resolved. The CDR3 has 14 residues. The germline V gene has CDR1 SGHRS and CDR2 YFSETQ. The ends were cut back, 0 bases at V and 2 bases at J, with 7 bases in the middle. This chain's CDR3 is CASSLATNTDTQYF. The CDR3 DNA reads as TGCGCCAGCAGCTTGGCGACGAACACAGATACGCAGTATTTT.

The CDR3 reads CASSKNPGHQETQYF. Here the CDR3 DNA reads TGTGCCAGCAGCAAAAATCCGGGACACCAAGAGACCCAGTACTTC. The chain carries TRBV7-7 and TRBJ2-5; either TRBD1 or TRBD2 may supply D (5 bases each). With 5 bases removed from V and 0 bases from J, the gap between germline ends came to 13 bases. CDR1 and CDR2 from the germline V gene are SSHAT and FNYEAQ (reference sequence). The CDR3 covers 15 residues.

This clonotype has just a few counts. The CDR3 reads CASSEAKNTEAFF. For the CDR3, the DNA is TGTGCCAGCAGTGAGGCGAAGAACACTGAAGCTTTCTTT. The chain is built from TRBV2 and TRBJ1-1; D uncertain. CDR1 is SNHLY, CDR2 FYNNEI, per germline. Trimming shortened V by 3 bases and J by 1 base, and 6 bases separated the two germline ends. The CDR3 covers 13 residues.